Sequencing of this T cell receptor (beta chain) was carried out in a study of molecular identifiers for immune sequencing clone quantification. Germline assignment: CDR1 SGHVS and CDR2 FNYEAQ. V was trimmed by 2 bases and J by 0 bases, leaving 9 bases between them. CDR3 length equals 15 residues. Sorting was used to obtain naive CD8 T cells (CD8+CD4-CCR7+CD45RA+). TCRdb ran MiXCR on the PCR reads and lists one entry per CDR3 protein. The sample lists about 300,000 distinct CDR3 sequences, about 21% occurring once. This clonotype was detected many times. Material for sequencing was naive CD8+ T cells from blood, with Jurkat cell RNA spiked in. The subset: FACS-sorted CD8+CD4-CCR7+CD45RA+ naive T cells. This chain connects TRBV7-6 to TRBJ2-3, with D perhaps matching TRBD2 (6 bases). The receptor was isolated from a human donor in good health. Some libraries in this study had Jurkat cell RNA spiked in. Here the CDR3 DNA reads TGTGCCAGCAGCTTACGGGGGTCCAGCACAGATACGCAGTATTTT. This gives the protein CASSLRGSSTDTQYF.